The 19 T cell receptor beta chains below were found in one sample sequenced in a study of OX40 agonist ivuxolimab in advanced cancers. Library construction relied on the immunoSEQ multiplex PCR assay. Entries here come from immuneACCESS through TCRdb and include only in-frame sequences with V and J called. Some clones fail to appear in such tables; in the studies checked, an unresolved V gene covers under half of the shortfall, and the cause of the remainder is unknown. The sample table records 100,000 or so clones; under 95% of these occur just once. The top ten hold roughly 0.75% of the sample. The sequenced sample was CD4+ or CD8+ T cells sorted from blood, obtained in a trial of the OX40 agonist ivuxolimab. Receptors were obtained from an adult with an advanced solid tumor such as melanoma, head and neck, liver or kidney cancer.

This sequence joins TRBV27 and TRBJ2-1; the match to TRBD2 covers 10 bases. From germline, CDR1 is MNHEY and CDR2 SMNVEV (reference sequence). The CDR3 length is 18 residues. V was pared by 2 bases and J by 1 base, with 8 bases of the junction left unmatched. The CDR3 loop is CASSLKGGLAVSYNEQFF. The DNA for the CDR3 is TGTGCCAGCAGTTTAAAGGGAGGACTAGCGGTTTCCTACAATGAGCAGTTCTTC.

The genes are TRBV10-2 and TRBJ2-7; D is uncertain. Germline V gives CDR1 WSHSY, CDR2 SAAADI. The ends were cut back, 8 bases at V and 0 bases at J, with 11 bases in the middle. This CDR3 is 13 amino acids long. This CDR3 reads CASVSPGSYEQYF. CDR3 bases: TGCGCCAGCGTTAGTCCAGGCTCCTACGAGCAGTACTTC.

As concerns this clone: The same CDR3 is also encoded by other DNA sequences in this sample. The V and J genes are TRBV5-1 and TRBJ1-2; D remains ambiguous. This CDR3 spans 14 amino acids. V lost 0 bases and J lost 0, with 6 bases in between. Germline V lookup: CDR1 SGHRS, CDR2 YFSETQ. In DNA, the CDR3 is TGCGCCAGCAGCTTGGAGCAGCCTAACTATGGCTACACCTTC. It translates to CASSLEQPNYGYTF.

This chain uses TRBV25-1 with TRBJ1-4, with TRBD1 matching 10 bases. The J segment lost 3 bases and the V segment lost 1 base, leaving 2 bases of the junction unmatched. The germline gives CDR1 MGHDK, CDR2 SYGVNS. This CDR3 is built from 16 residues. The CDR3 region is CASSESGTGANEKLFF. Here the CDR3 DNA reads TGTGCCAGCAGTGAATCGGGGACAGGGGCTAATGAAAAACTGTTTTTT.

V gene TRBV7-2 combines with J gene TRBJ2-1; D is possibly TRBD1 or TRBD2 (5 bases each). With 3 bases removed from V and 3 bases from J, the gap between germline ends came to 9 bases. The CDR3 sequence is 14 residues long. Germline V gene lookup returns CDR1 SGHTA and CDR2 FQGNSA. The CDR3 loop is CASSLGRSYNEQFF. The DNA of the CDR3 is TGTGCCAGCAGCTTGGGACGAAGCTACAATGAGCAGTTCTTC.

V gene TRBV7-2 combines with J gene TRBJ2-7; D may be TRBD2 (6 bases). The V end was cut by 5 bases, the J end by 3 bases, with 14 bases between. CDR1 SGHTA and CDR2 FQGNSA come from the germline V gene. The CDR3 covers 14 residues. CDR3 sequence reads: CASSQQGGDYEQYF. CDR3 bases: TGTGCCAGCAGCCAGCAGGGCGGGGACTACGAGCAGTACTTC.

V usage is TRBV7-9 and J usage is TRBJ2-3; D call uncertain. The CDR3 extends over 11 amino acids. Germline V gene data show CDR1 as SEHNR and CDR2 as FQNEAQ (reference sequence). The germline V and J ends were trimmed by 5 bases and 12 bases, with 12 bases remaining between them. CDR3 coding DNA: TGTGCCAGCAGCCATGACCAGGCCCAGTATTTT. Its translation is CASSHDQAQYF.

In its sample, this clone was seen a few times. This chain joins TRBV6-5 and TRBJ2-1; D uncertain. Germline V gives CDR1 MNHEY, CDR2 SVGAGI. This CDR3 comprises 16 residues. V was trimmed by 4 bases and J by 3 bases, leaving 16 bases between them. The CDR3 DNA sequence: TGTGCCAGCAGTTCTGGGCTTCCGACGTACTACAATGAGCAGTTCTTC. Encoded protein: CASSSGLPTYYNEQFF.

The chain recombines TRBV7-2 with TRBJ2-1, with D unclear. CDR1 SGHTA and CDR2 FQGNSA come from the germline V gene. The V end was cut by 4 bases, the J end by 9 bases, with 22 bases between. This CDR3 has 16 residues. The CDR3 protein is CASSSPSRRATGEQFF. In DNA form, the CDR3 reads TGTGCCAGCAGCTCGCCCAGTCGTCGAGCGACGGGTGAGCAGTTCTTC.

The J gene is TRBJ2-4, the V gene TRBV30; D gene unclear. The V end was cut by 8 bases, the J end by 0 bases, with 14 bases between. Germline CDR1 GTSNPN, CDR2 SVGIG (reference sequence). The CDR3 extends over 14 amino acids. The CDR3 spells CAGMVTGAKNIQYF. The CDR3 DNA is TGTGCCGGAATGGTCACCGGAGCCAAAAACATTCAGTACTTC.

The chain is built from TRBV19 and TRBJ1-5, with a weak D call TRBD1 (5 bases). The germline CDR1 and CDR2 sequences are LNHDA and SQIVND (reference sequence). The V end lost 6 bases, the J end lost 9 bases, and 21 bases lay between the germline ends. The CDR3 loop spans 15 amino acids. CDR3 bases: TGTGCCAGTAGACCACCCGGGGGGTCCGCGCGGCCCCAGCATTTT. It codes for CASRPPGGSARPQHF.

The J gene is TRBJ1-4, the V gene TRBV14, with D perhaps matching TRBD1 (5 bases). The V end lost 1 base, the J end lost 3 bases, and 9 bases lay between the germline ends. This CDR3 region has 15 residues. Germline CDR1 and CDR2: SGHDN and FVKESK. This chain's CDR3 is CASSQVGQPNEKLFF. The DNA of the CDR3 is TGTGCCAGCAGCCAAGTGGGGCAGCCTAATGAAAAACTGTTTTTT.

This clone was counted a few times. The J gene is TRBJ1-5, the V gene TRBV28; 12 bases match TRBD1. Looked up from germline, CDR1 is MDHEN and CDR2 is SYDVKM. The CDR3 has 15 residues. V shed 5 bases, J shed 3 bases, and the junction held 2 bases outside the gene matches. CDR3 region: CASSGTGGPNQPQHF. In nucleotides, the CDR3 is TGTGCCAGCAGTGGGACAGGGGGCCCCAATCAGCCCCAGCATTTT.

The chain is built from TRBV29-1 and TRBJ2-1; D is perhaps TRBD1 or TRBD2 (5 bases each). With 5 bases removed from V and 7 bases from J, the gap between germline ends came to 30 bases. The CDR3 runs to 18 residues. Germline-derived CDR1 and CDR2 are SQVTM and ANQGSEA. CDR3 sequence reads: CSVIQNGGSGTRDNEQFF. CDR3 DNA: TGCAGCGTTATCCAAAATGGCGGGTCCGGGACGCGCGATAATGAGCAGTTCTTC.

This sequence joins TRBV25-1 and TRBJ2-7, with D possibly being TRBD1 (5 bases). V lost 6 bases, J lost 0 bases, and 9 bases lay in between. The CDR3 spans 13 residues. The germline V gene has CDR1 MGHDK and CDR2 SYGVNS. CDR3 coding DNA: TGTGCCAGCAGGATCGACAGCTCCTACGAGCAGTACTTC. Its translation: CASRIDSSYEQYF.

CDR3 protein: CASSADGRYGYTF. The DNA of the CDR3 is TGCGCCAGCAGCGCGGACGGACGATATGGCTACACCTTC. J is TRBJ1-2 and V is TRBV5-1; D is uncertain. Trimming stripped 4 bases from V and 5 bases from J, with 12 bases between. The CDR3 extends over 13 amino acids. Germline assignment: CDR1 SGHRS and CDR2 YFSETQ.

The table lists this clone with a count of one. The chain is built from TRBV5-1 and TRBJ1-4; 7 bases align to TRBD1. The CDR3 runs to 14 residues. J was trimmed by 7 bases and V by 7 bases; bases with no gene match: 10. Germline values: CDR1 SGHRS, CDR2 YFSETQ. The DNA of the CDR3 is TGCGCCAGCCAAGCCGGGACAGATCCTGAAAAACTGTTTTTT. This gives the protein CASQAGTDPEKLFF.

Only one count was recorded for this clone. The chain carries TRBV11-2 and TRBJ1-2, with 9 bases that match TRBD1. The CDR3 is made up of 16 amino acids. CDR1 and CDR2 from the germline V gene are SGHAT and FQNNGV. After removal of 5 bases from V and 3 bases from J, the junction contained 10 bases not matched to a gene. The CDR3 DNA follows: TGTGCCAGCAGCGTGAATTACAGGGGGCTGGACTATGGCTACACCTTC. Translating gives CASSVNYRGLDYGYTF.

V is TRBV28 and J is TRBJ1-1, with 8 bases that match TRBD1. J was trimmed by 5 bases and V by 5 bases; bases with no gene match: 7. Looked up from germline, CDR1 is MDHEN and CDR2 is SYDVKM. This CDR3 is built from 14 residues. CDR3 in DNA: TGTGCCAGCAGTCCCAGGGGGCGCGGGACTGAAGCTTTCTTT. It is translated as CASSPRGRGTEAFF.